What follows are 13 T cell receptor beta chains derived from one specimen sequenced in a study of cytomegalovirus exposure and HLA in healthy donors. With 60 Vbeta and 13 Jbeta primers, the PCR was carried out. TCRdb keeps only in-frame clones here, not all; method: immunoSEQ multiplex PCR. This table has 180,000 or so clones, more than 70% appearing once. Sample: PBMCs. These receptors all stem from a girl aged 10-17 years in good health and CMV-seropositive.

The chain combines TRBV5-1 with TRBJ2-2; D might be TRBD1 (5 bases). Trimming cost V 8 bases and J 4 bases, with 15 bases left between them. CDR1 is SGHRS and CDR2 is YFSETQ in the germline V gene. The CDR3 spans 14 residues. Here the CDR3 DNA reads TGCGCCAGTAAAGGGGTAGCAGGCACCGGGGAGCTGTTTTTT. Amino acid sequence: CASKGVAGTGELFF. Full variable domain (rest looked up from reference TRBV5-1 and TRBJ2-2): KAGVTQTPRYLIKTRGQQVTLSCSPISGHRSVSWYQQTPGQGLQFLFEYFSETQRNKGNFPGRFSGRQFSNSRSEMNVSTLELGDSALYLCASKGVAGTGELFFGEGSRLTVL.

The rearrangement joins TRBV7-9 to TRBJ2-7; D possibly corresponds to TRBD1 (6 bases). The germline V gene encodes CDR1 SEHNR and CDR2 FQNEAQ (reference sequence). The CDR3 length is 12 residues. Deletions cut 5 bases from V and 6 bases from J, with 11 bases between. In DNA, the CDR3 is TGTGCCAGCAGCCAAACAGGGCCCGAGCAGTACTTC. Translation gives CASSQTGPEQYF.

This chain connects TRBV7-9 to TRBJ2-2, with a weak D call TRBD2 (5 bases). This CDR3 has 14 residues. Between the trimmed V and J ends, which lost 2 bases and 7 bases, there was a span of 11 bases. In germline, CDR1 is SEHNR, CDR2 FQNEAQ (reference sequence). The CDR3 loop reads CASSLSGMGGELFF. The CDR3 DNA reads TGTGCCAGCAGCTTATCGGGGATGGGCGGGGAGCTGTTTTTT.

J is TRBJ2-3 and V is TRBV10-1; D is ambiguous. The germline gives CDR1 WNHNN, CDR2 SYGVQD (reference sequence). CDR3 size: 15 residues. V lost 3 bases to trimming and J lost 0 bases, with 10 bases between them. DNA of the CDR3: TGCGCCAGCAGTGAATTTGAGACTAGCACAGATACGCAGTATTTT. This codes for CASSEFETSTDTQYF.

The chain recombines TRBV6-5 with TRBJ1-2; 7 bases match TRBD1. Germline V CDR1 and CDR2: MNHEY, SVGAGI. The CDR3 covers 13 residues. V gave up 5 bases and J gave up 4 bases; unmatched junction bases: 4. In nucleotides, the CDR3 is TGTGCCAGCAGTACGGACAGGAGCTATGGCTACACCTTC. Protein sequence: CASSTDRSYGYTF.

The V gene is TRBV19, the J gene TRBJ2-4; a possible D gene is TRBD2 (6 bases). The CDR3 length is 15 residues. Per the germline V gene, CDR1 is LNHDA and CDR2 is SQIVND (reference sequence). V was pared by 0 bases and J by 7 bases, with 13 bases between. CDR3 region: CASSIDSLGGNIQYF. In DNA form, the CDR3 reads TGTGCCAGTAGTATAGATTCTCTCGGGGGTAACATTCAGTACTTC.

The chain combines TRBV29-1 with TRBJ2-1; no firm D call. CDR3 length: 13 residues. V lost 4 bases, J lost 5 bases, and 12 bases lay in between. Germline V gives CDR1 SQVTM, CDR2 ANQGSEA. The CDR3 DNA reads as TGCAGCGTTGTTACACAGAATAACAATGAGCAGTTCTTC. It translates to CSVVTQNNNEQFF.

This chain joins TRBV15 and TRBJ2-7; D is possibly TRBD1 (5 bases). CDR1 is LNHNV and CDR2 is YYDKDF in the germline V gene (reference sequence). The CDR3 covers 17 residues. Trimming stripped 0 bases from V and 0 bases from J, with 15 bases between. CDR3 DNA sequence: TGTGCCACCAGCAGAGATGCAGACAGCGCCAACTCCTACGAGCAGTACTTC. Protein product: CATSRDADSANSYEQYF.

The chain joins TRBV27 to TRBJ2-3; D may be TRBD1 (5 bases). Trimming cost V 1 base and J 2 bases, with 16 bases left between them. The CDR3 sequence is 17 residues long. CDR1 and CDR2 (germline): MNHEY, SMNVEV (reference sequence). For the CDR3, the DNA is TGTGCCAGCAGTTTATTCAGGACGCAGGGTTTCACAGATACGCAGTATTTT. Its protein product is CASSLFRTQGFTDTQYF.

V usage is TRBV6-4 and J usage is TRBJ2-7; D remains ambiguous. The V gene's germline CDR1 is MRHNA and CDR2 SNTAGT. The CDR3 is made up of 12 amino acids. The V gene lost 8 bases and the J gene lost 6 bases, with 14 bases spanning the gap. CDR3 sequence reads: CASHPEAFEQYF. The CDR3 region has the DNA TGTGCCAGCCACCCTGAGGCCTTCGAGCAGTACTTC.

This chain links TRBV6-5 with TRBJ2-2; 9 nucleotides agree with TRBD2. Trimming at V came to 0 bases and at J to 4 bases, leaving 3 bases not matched to a gene. The CDR3 covers 16 residues. In germline, CDR1 is MNHEY, CDR2 SVGAGI. CDR3 sequence reads: CASSYSTSGGTGELFF. The CDR3 nucleotides read TGTGCCAGCAGTTACTCGACTAGCGGAGGCACCGGGGAGCTGTTTTTT.

Details on this clone: This sample also contains other DNA sequences that code for the same CDR3. The chain combines TRBV6-5 with TRBJ2-3; D unclear. With 0 bases removed from V and 4 bases from J, the gap between germline ends came to 5 bases. The germline V gene has CDR1 MNHEY and CDR2 SVGAGI. The CDR3 has 13 residues. The CDR3 DNA follows: TGTGCCAGCAGTTACTCGCGAGCAGATACGCAGTATTTT. It codes for CASSYSRADTQYF.

About this clone itself: This sample also contains other DNA sequences that code for the same CDR3. The V and J genes are TRBV7-6 and TRBJ2-3; perhaps TRBD1 as D (5 bases). The germline CDR1 and CDR2 sequences are SGHVS and FNYEAQ. The V end was cut by 1 base, the J end by 0 bases, with 11 bases between. The CDR3 consists of 16 residues. The CDR3 DNA follows: TGTGCCAGCAGCTTAGTAGCAGGGCCTAGCACAGATACGCAGTATTTT. It codes for CASSLVAGPSTDTQYF.